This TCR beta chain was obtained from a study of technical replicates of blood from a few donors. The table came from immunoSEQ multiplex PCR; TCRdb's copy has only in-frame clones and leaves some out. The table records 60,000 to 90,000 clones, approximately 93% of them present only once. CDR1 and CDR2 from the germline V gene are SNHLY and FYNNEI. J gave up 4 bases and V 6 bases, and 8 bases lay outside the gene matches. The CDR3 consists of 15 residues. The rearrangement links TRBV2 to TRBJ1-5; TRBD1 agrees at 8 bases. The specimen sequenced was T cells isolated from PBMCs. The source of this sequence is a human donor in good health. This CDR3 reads CASRHGQGLNQPQHF. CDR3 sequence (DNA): TGTGCCAGCAGACACGGACAGGGACTAAATCAGCCCCAGCATTTT.